This T cell receptor beta chain was identified during a study of cytomegalovirus exposure and HLA in healthy donors. Looking at the study overall: Previous work identified 90 million to 130 million unique TCR beta sequences from around 200 million T cells.

CDR3 length: 12 amino acids. V lost 3 bases, J lost 8 bases, and 8 bases lay in between. Germline V gives CDR1 MNHEY, CDR2 SMNVEV (reference sequence). Use of 60 Vbeta and 13 Jbeta primers characterized the PCR. Methods used by the authors: A later analysis counted some 87 million unique TCR beta chains, some 12 million shared. TCRdb's copy holds only in-frame clones and misses some; the assay was immunoSEQ multiplex PCR. The D gene and trimming were derived from the DNA, and the V and J assignments and clone size from that table. Its listing shows around 140,000 clones. The material sequenced was PBMCs. This chain joins TRBV27 and TRBJ2-1; D perhaps matches TRBD1 (6 bases). The TCR was taken from a woman between 40 and 55 years old in good health and CMV-seropositive. The CDR3 reads CASSFGGHEQFF. DNA for the CDR3: TGTGCCAGCAGTTTTGGGGGCCATGAGCAGTTCTTC.